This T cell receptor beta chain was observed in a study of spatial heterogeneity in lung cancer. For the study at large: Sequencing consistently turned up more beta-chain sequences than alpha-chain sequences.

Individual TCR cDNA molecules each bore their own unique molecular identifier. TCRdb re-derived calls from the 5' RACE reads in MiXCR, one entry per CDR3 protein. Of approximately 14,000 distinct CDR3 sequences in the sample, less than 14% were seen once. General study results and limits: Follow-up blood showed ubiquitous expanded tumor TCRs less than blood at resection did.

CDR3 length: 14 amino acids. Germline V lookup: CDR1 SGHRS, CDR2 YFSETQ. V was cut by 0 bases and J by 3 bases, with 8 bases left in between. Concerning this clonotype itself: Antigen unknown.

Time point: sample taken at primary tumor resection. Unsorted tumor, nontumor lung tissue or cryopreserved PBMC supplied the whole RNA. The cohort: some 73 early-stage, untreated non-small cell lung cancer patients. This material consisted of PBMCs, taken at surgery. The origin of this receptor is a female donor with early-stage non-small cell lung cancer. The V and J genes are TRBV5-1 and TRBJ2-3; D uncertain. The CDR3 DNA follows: TGCGCCAGCAGCTTGGATGGTAGGACAGATACGCAGTATTTT. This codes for CASSLDGRTDTQYF.